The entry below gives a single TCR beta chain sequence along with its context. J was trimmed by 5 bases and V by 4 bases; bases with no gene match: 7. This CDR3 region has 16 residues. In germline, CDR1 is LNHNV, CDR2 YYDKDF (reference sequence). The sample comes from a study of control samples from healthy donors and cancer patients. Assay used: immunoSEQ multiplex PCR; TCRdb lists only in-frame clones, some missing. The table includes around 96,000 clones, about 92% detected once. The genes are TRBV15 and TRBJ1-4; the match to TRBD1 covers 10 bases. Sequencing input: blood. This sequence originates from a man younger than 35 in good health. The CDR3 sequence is CATSKLGTGENEKLFF. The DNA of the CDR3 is TGTGCCACCAGCAAACTAGGGACAGGGGAAAATGAAAAACTGTTTTTT.